A selection of T cell receptor beta chains follows, all from one sample in a study of cytomegalovirus exposure and HLA in healthy donors. Measured with immunoSEQ multiplex PCR; TCRdb has only the in-frame clones, and not every one. Of around 130,000 clones in the sample, approximately 84% were seen once. Sequenced: PBMCs. These receptor sequences come from a woman aged 40 to 50 in good health and CMV-seronegative. Each CDR3 is given with its conserved first and last residue. The D gene is left open where the match is weak. A row's size may be missing; if present it is once, few, many or a size class.

d_call	clone_size	v_call	j_call	cdr3_aa	cdr3_nt
.	.	TRBV5-1	TRBJ2-3	CASSLGDNTDTQYF	TGCGCCAGCAGCCTAGGGGACAACACAGATACGCAGTATTTT
.	.	TRBV5-6	TRBJ1-2	CASSLGQNYGYTF	TGTGCCAGCAGCTTGGGACAGAACTATGGCTACACCTTC
.	.	TRBV30	TRBJ2-7	CAWSDRSGGTGLDNEQYF	TGTGCCTGGAGTGATCGTAGCGGGGGGACAGGGCTCGACAACGAGCAGTACTTC
.	.	TRBV19	TRBJ1-2	CASSRETSVSRGYTF	TGTGCCAGTAGTAGGGAGACATCTGTGTCCCGTGGCTACACCTTC
TRBD1	.	TRBV6-1	TRBJ2-1	CASMGDRDYNEQFF	TGTGCCAGCATGGGGGACAGGGACTACAATGAGCAGTTCTTC
.	.	TRBV4-2	TRBJ1-5	CASSQEGAWNQPQHF	TGTGCCAGCAGCCAAGAGGGGGCTTGGAATCAGCCCCAGCATTTT
TRBD2	.	TRBV7-9	TRBJ2-1	CASSLETSGSSYNEQFF	TGTGCCAGCAGCTTAGAGACTAGCGGGAGCTCCTACAATGAGCAGTTCTTC
TRBD1	.	TRBV30	TRBJ2-7	CAWSVGTGGPYEQYF	TGTGCCTGGAGTGTAGGGACAGGGGGGCCCTACGAGCAGTACTTC
.	once	TRBV5-1	TRBJ2-3	CASSALPRRTDTQYF	TGCGCCAGCAGCGCCCTGCCTAGACGCACAGATACGCAGTATTTT
TRBD2	.	TRBV7-3	TRBJ2-3	CASSLLAGDTDTQYF	TGTGCCAGCAGCTTACTAGCGGGAGACACAGATACGCAGTATTTT
.	.	TRBV20-1	TRBJ2-2	CSNLAWELFF	TGCAGTAATTTAGCTTGGGAGCTGTTTTTT
TRBD2	.	TRBV7-8	TRBJ2-1	CASSTSLAGGGLNEQFF	TGTGCCAGCAGCACCTCACTAGCGGGAGGAGGCTTAAATGAGCAGTTCTTC